The 21 T cell receptor beta chains given below trace back to one sample, sequenced in a study of blood T cell repertoires in COVID-19. The protocol was immunoSEQ multiplex PCR, while the TCRdb copy is restricted to in-frame clones and leaves out a portion. This sample has roughly 230,000 clones, with just under 85% found just once. The source material was peripheral blood. These receptors were collected from a man in his fifties with acute or convalescent COVID-19.

The chain couples TRBV12-3 or TRBV12-4 to TRBJ1-1, with TRBD1 identical over 8 bases. CDR3 size: 13 residues. V lost 6 bases, J lost 7 bases, and 7 bases stayed unmatched. The CDR3: CASSPGTGGEAFF. Written as DNA, the CDR3 is TGTGCCAGCAGCCCCGGGACAGGCGGTGAAGCTTTCTTT.

This chain uses TRBV7-2 with TRBJ1-2; D is ambiguous. CDR3 length equals 12 residues. V was shortened by 5 bases and J by 4 bases, with 8 bases between the two germline ends. CDR1 is SGHTA, CDR2 FQGNSA, per germline. CDR3 bases: TGTGCCAGCAGCGTCGGAGGCTATGGCTACACCTTC. This sequence encodes CASSVGGYGYTF. The full variable domain, with the rest looked up from reference TRBV7-2 and TRBJ1-2, is GAGVSQSPSNKVTEKGKDVELRCDPISGHTALYWYRQSLGQGLEFLIYFQGNSAPDKSGLPSDRFSAERTGGSVSTLTIQRTQQEDSAVYLCASSVGGYGYTFGSGTRLTVV.

The V and J genes are TRBV11-2 and TRBJ1-1; TRBD1 aligns across 7 bases. The V and J ends lost 5 bases and 1 base, in that order; junction bases with no gene match: 4. CDR3 length equals 14 residues. The germline V gene has CDR1 SGHAT and CDR2 FQNNGV. This CDR3 is CASSLGQKNTEAFF. The CDR3 DNA is TGTGCCAGCAGCCTGGGACAGAAGAACACTGAAGCTTTCTTT.

V gene TRBV3-1 (or the pseudogene TRBV3-2) combines with J gene TRBJ2-7, with D possibly matching TRBD1 (6 bases). Per germline, CDR1 LGHDT and CDR2 YNNKEL (reference sequence). Trimming removed 2 bases from V and 1 base from J, with 12 bases in between. This CDR3 has 15 amino acids. CDR3 DNA: TGTGCCAGCAGCCAACAGGCAGGGGCTTCCTACGAGCAGTACTTC. Translated: CASSQQAGASYEQYF.

The genes are TRBV7-2 and TRBJ2-7, with TRBD2 identical over 10 bases. Unmatched junction bases numbered 8, after V lost 7 bases and J lost 5 bases. Germline V gene sequence: CDR1 SGHTA, CDR2 FQGNSA. The CDR3 has 14 residues. The CDR3 reads CASTPWLAGDEQYF. The CDR3 DNA reads TGTGCCAGCACCCCCTGGCTAGCGGGGGACGAGCAGTACTTC.

The CDR3 DNA follows: TGTGCCAGCAGCCTTAGCGGGGGACAAGGCGTCCACGAGCAGTACTTC. Translated, it gives CASSLSGGQGVHEQYF. The chain combines TRBV7-6 with TRBJ2-7; 9 positions agree with TRBD2. V dropped 5 bases and J dropped 5; count of bases not matched to a gene: 13. This CDR3 spans 16 amino acids. Germline V lookup: CDR1 SGHVS, CDR2 FNYEAQ. Full variable domain (outside the CDR3, taken from reference TRBV7-6 and TRBJ2-7): GAGVSQSPRYKVTKRGQDVALRCDPISGHVSLYWYRQALGQGPEFLTYFNYEAQQDKSGLPNDRFSAERPEGSISTLTIQRTEQRDSAMYRCASSLSGGQGVHEQYFGPGTRLTVT.

The rearrangement uses TRBV10-2 and TRBJ1-6; possibly TRBD1 for D (5 bases). In germline, CDR1 is WSHSY, CDR2 SAAADI. Trimming left V 6 bases short and J 3 bases short, with 21 bases between. The CDR3 sequence is 18 residues long. The CDR3: CASRSSISGGFYNSPLHF. For the CDR3, the DNA is TGCGCCAGCAGATCTTCTATTTCGGGGGGTTTCTATAATTCACCCCTCCACTTT.

The V call is TRBV7-8, the J call TRBJ1-6; TRBD1 matches 7 bases. Germline V gene data show CDR1 as SGHVS and CDR2 as FQNEAQ. This CDR3 contains 15 residues. V lost 1 base and J lost 6; bases outside the gene matches: 3. CDR3 protein: CASSLETGFNSPLHF. CDR3 coding DNA: TGTGCCAGCAGCTTAGAGACAGGGTTTAATTCACCCCTCCACTTT.

The rearrangement uses TRBV10-3 and TRBJ2-2; TRBD1 matches at 11 bases. The junction had 3 bases not matched to a gene; V was cut back by 7 bases and J by 5 bases. Germline V gene lookup returns CDR1 ENHRY and CDR2 SYGVKD. The CDR3 length is 14 residues. Written as DNA, the CDR3 is TGTGCCATCAAGGACAGGGGGCCAACCGGGGAGCTGTTTTTT. Protein: CAIKDRGPTGELFF.

This chain joins TRBV5-6 and TRBJ1-1; TRBD1 might be the D (5 bases). This CDR3 spans 15 amino acids. Trimming pared 4 bases from V and 4 bases from J, leaving 17 bases between. The germline V gene encodes CDR1 SGHDT and CDR2 YYEEEE. The CDR3 region has the DNA TGTGCCAGCAGCCTGCAGGGTCCGTGGGGCACTGAAGCTTTCTTT. Translating gives CASSLQGPWGTEAFF.

The chain couples TRBV3-1 (or the pseudogene TRBV3-2) to TRBJ2-1; TRBD1 aligns across 9 bases. CDR3 length: 16 residues. V trimming: 0 bases; J trimming: 8 bases; junction bases outside the gene matches: 8. CDR1 is LGHDT, CDR2 YNNKEL, per germline (reference sequence). CDR3 in amino acids: CASSQEGTGRLDEQFF. The CDR3 DNA follows: TGTGCCAGCAGCCAAGAAGGGACAGGGAGATTGGATGAGCAGTTCTTC.

The chain links TRBV10-2 to TRBJ2-1; D is uncertain. The CDR3 totals 11 residues. Germline CDR1 is WSHSY and CDR2 is SAAADI. V lost 6 bases and J lost 4, with 4 bases in between. The CDR3 DNA is TGCGCCAGCAGATATTACAATGAGCAGTTCTTC. Amino acid sequence: CASRYYNEQFF.

This clone was counted only a few times. The genes are TRBV18 and TRBJ2-7; 11 bases align to TRBD2. This CDR3 region has 15 residues. Germline V CDR1 and CDR2: KGHSH, LQKENI. Trimming cost V 5 bases and J 2 bases; bases outside gene matches: 5. DNA for the CDR3: TGTGCCAGCTCATCCGGGACTAGCGGTGCCTACGAGCAGTACTTC. Protein sequence: CASSSGTSGAYEQYF.

The chain recombines TRBV28 with TRBJ2-7; D remains unclear. Trimming shortened V by 5 bases and J by 6 bases, and 5 bases separated the two germline ends. There are 10 residues in the CDR3. Germline V gives CDR1 MDHEN, CDR2 SYDVKM. Written as DNA, the CDR3 is TGTGCCAGCAGTCATAGCGAGCAGTACTTC. This gives the protein CASSHSEQYF.

The V gene is TRBV11-2, the J gene TRBJ1-1, with TRBD1 as a possible D gene (5 bases). The V and J ends lost 5 bases and 6 bases respectively, with 19 bases between them. This CDR3 has 15 residues. CDR1 is SGHAT and CDR2 is FQNNGV in the germline V gene. CDR3 sequence: CASSHTGHGRSEAFF. DNA of the CDR3: TGTGCCAGCAGCCACACCGGACACGGTCGATCTGAAGCTTTCTTT.

J is TRBJ1-6 and V is TRBV30, with 12 bases fitting TRBD1. CDR3 length: 17 residues. J was trimmed by 7 bases and V by 1 base; bases with no gene match: 8. Looked up from germline, CDR1 is GTSNPN and CDR2 is SVGIG (reference sequence). DNA for the CDR3: TGTGCCTGGAGTGATCCCGGGACAGGGGGCAAAAATTCACCCCTCCACTTT. Amino acid sequence: CAWSDPGTGGKNSPLHF.

Here the CDR3 DNA reads TGTGCCAGCAGTCGAACAGGGACGACCTACGAGCAGTACTTC. This sequence encodes CASSRTGTTYEQYF. This chain joins TRBV2 and TRBJ2-7; tentatively, D is TRBD1 (6 bases). V was pared by 5 bases and J by 2 bases, with 13 bases between. Germline lookup yields CDR1 SNHLY and CDR2 FYNNEI. This CDR3 comprises 14 residues.

This sequence joins TRBV3-1 (or the pseudogene TRBV3-2) and TRBJ1-4, with 7 bases matching TRBD1. Per the germline V gene, CDR1 is LGHDT and CDR2 is YNNKEL (reference sequence). With 4 bases clipped from V and 8 bases from J, the junction kept 10 bases outside the gene matches. This CDR3 contains 15 residues. The CDR3 nucleotides read TGTGCCAGCAGCCCACAAGGGACAGTAAGGGAAAAACTGTTTTTT. Protein product: CASSPQGTVREKLFF.

This clone has more than one count but fewer than ten. V is TRBV5-1 and J is TRBJ1-2; 7 bases are a match to TRBD1. The CDR3 covers 16 residues. Losses at the gene ends were 3 bases for V and 4 bases for J; bases not matched to a gene: 12. Germline CDR1 reads SGHRS; CDR2 reads YFSETQ. CDR3 loop: CASSSPDRESRYGYTF. The CDR3 bases are TGCGCCAGCAGCTCCCCCGACAGGGAAAGTCGCTATGGCTACACCTTC.

This chain uses TRBV27 with TRBJ1-6; D gene ambiguous. Looked up from germline, CDR1 is MNHEY and CDR2 is SMNVEV (reference sequence). Trimming stripped 4 bases from V and 7 bases from J, with 8 bases between. This CDR3 region has 13 residues. CDR3 coding DNA: TGTGCCAGCAGTTCCGCAGTGAATTCACCCCTCCACTTT. It is translated as CASSSAVNSPLHF.

The chain joins TRBV27 to TRBJ1-2; D is perhaps TRBD1 (6 bases). Germline loops: CDR1 MNHEY, CDR2 SMNVEV (reference sequence). The V end was cut by 1 base, the J end by 3 bases, with 24 bases between. The CDR3 loop spans 19 amino acids. The DNA for the CDR3 is TGTGCCAGCAGTTTATATTTCCCCGGGACAACCGCCGGAGACTATGGCTACACCTTC. It yields the protein CASSLYFPGTTAGDYGYTF.